This T cell receptor beta chain was retrieved from a study of cytomegalovirus exposure and HLA in healthy donors. The study's findings and limits: Most observed TCR sequences were rare, whereas some public TCRs were detected in many donors. Donors were assumed by presence/absence analyses to have roughly uniform sequencing depth.

Details on this clone: Antigen: not known.

The PCR made use of 60 Vbeta and 13 Jbeta primers. Generated by immunoSEQ multiplex PCR, the TCRdb table keeps only in-frame clones and is missing some. The sample carries some 120,000 clones, roughly 75% recorded once. Germline V gives CDR1 SGDLS, CDR2 YYNGEE. The J segment lost 0 bases and the V segment lost 0 bases, leaving 3 bases of the junction unmatched. The CDR3 loop spans 15 amino acids. Material: PBMCs. The chain combines TRBV9 with TRBJ2-7; 7 bases line up with TRBD2. The receptor comes from a man aged 30 to 39 in good health and CMV-seropositive. CDR3 in amino acids: CASSVARTSSYEQYF. The CDR3 nucleotides read TGTGCCAGCAGCGTAGCCCGGACTAGCTCCTACGAGCAGTACTTC.